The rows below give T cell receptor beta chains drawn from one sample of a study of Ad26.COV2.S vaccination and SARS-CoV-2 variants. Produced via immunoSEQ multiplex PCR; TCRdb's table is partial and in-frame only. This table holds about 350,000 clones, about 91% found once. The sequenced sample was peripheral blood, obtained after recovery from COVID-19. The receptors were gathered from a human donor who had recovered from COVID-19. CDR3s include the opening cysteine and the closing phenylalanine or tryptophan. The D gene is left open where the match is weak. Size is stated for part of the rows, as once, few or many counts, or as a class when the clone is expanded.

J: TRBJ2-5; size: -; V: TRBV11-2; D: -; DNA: TGTGCCAGCAGCTTCGGGTGGTACCAAGAGACCCAGTACTTC; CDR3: CASSFGWYQETQYF
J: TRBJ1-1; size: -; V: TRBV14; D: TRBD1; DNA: TGTGCCAGCAGCCAACGGACAGGGTATCGCACTGAAGCTTTCTTT; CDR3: CASSQRTGYRTEAFF
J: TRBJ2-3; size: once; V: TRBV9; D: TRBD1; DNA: TGTGCCAGCAGCGTACGGGACAGGGTTGCAGATACGCAGTATTTT; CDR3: CASSVRDRVADTQYF
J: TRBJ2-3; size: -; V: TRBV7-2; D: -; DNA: TGTGCCAGCAGCTTAGATCTAGGGGGGTCGTATACGCAGTATTTT; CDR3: CASSLDLGGSYTQYF
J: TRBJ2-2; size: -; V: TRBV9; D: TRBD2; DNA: TGTGCCAGCAGCGTATGGGGGGGAGCGAACACCGGGGAGCTGTTTTTT; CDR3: CASSVWGGANTGELFF
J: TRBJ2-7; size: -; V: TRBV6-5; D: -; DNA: TGTGCCAGCAGTTATCGTTCAGCGTCCTACGAGCAGTACTTC; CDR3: CASSYRSASYEQYF
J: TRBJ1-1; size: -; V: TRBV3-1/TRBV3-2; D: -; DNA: TGTGCCAGCAGCCAAGTACGCGGAGACCGGAACACTGAAGCTTTCTTT; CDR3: CASSQVRGDRNTEAFF
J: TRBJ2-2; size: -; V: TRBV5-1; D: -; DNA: TGCGCCAGCAGCTTGACCCCCGCCGGGGGTTACCCCGGGGAGCTGTTTTTT; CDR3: CASSLTPAGGYPGELFF
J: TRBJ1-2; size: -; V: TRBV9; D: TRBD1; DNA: TGTGCCAGCGGACCGGGACAGAGTCTCTATGGCTACACCTTC; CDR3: CASGPGQSLYGYTF
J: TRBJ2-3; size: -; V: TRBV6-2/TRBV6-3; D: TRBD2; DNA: TGTGCCAGCAGTTATCCCGGGACTAGCGGGGGGGCCCTCGGCACAGATACGCAGTATTTT; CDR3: CASSYPGTSGGALGTDTQYF
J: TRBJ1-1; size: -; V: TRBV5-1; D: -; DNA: TGCGCCAGCAGCTTGCGCACAGAGAAAAGGCCTGAAGCTTTCTTT; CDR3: CASSLRTEKRPEAFF
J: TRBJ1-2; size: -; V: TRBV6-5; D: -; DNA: TGTGCCAGCTTCCGAAAGGGTAGTGACGGCTACACCTTC; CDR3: CASFRKGSDGYTF
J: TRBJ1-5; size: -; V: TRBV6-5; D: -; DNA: TGTGCCAGCAGTTACTCCTTAGGTAGCAATCAGCCCCAGCATTTT; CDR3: CASSYSLGSNQPQHF
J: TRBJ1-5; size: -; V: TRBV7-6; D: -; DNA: TGTGCCAGCAGCCTAGACGGACAGCCTCATCAGCCCCAGCATTTT; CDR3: CASSLDGQPHQPQHF
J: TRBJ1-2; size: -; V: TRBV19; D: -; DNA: TGTGCCAGTAGTATTTTCCAGGGTGGTGGCTACACCTTC; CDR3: CASSIFQGGGYTF
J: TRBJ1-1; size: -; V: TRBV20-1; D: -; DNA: TGCAGTGCTCTCCCGGGAACTGAAGCTTTCTTT; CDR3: CSALPGTEAFF